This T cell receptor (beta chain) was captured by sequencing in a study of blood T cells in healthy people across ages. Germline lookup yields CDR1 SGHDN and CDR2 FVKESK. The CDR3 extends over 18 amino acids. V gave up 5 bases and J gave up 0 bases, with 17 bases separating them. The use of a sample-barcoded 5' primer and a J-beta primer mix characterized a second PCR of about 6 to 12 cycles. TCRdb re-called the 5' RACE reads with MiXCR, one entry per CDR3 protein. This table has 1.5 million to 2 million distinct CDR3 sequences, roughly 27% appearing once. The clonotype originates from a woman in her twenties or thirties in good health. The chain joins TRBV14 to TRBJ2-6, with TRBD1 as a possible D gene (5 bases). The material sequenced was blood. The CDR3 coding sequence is TGTGCCAGCAGCATGGGGCTACTCTCCCTCTCTGGGGCCAACGTCCTGACTTTC. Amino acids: CASSMGLLSLSGANVLTF.